The 10 T cell receptor beta chains given below trace back to one sample, sequenced in a study of T cells in Graves' hyperthyroidism and ophthalmopathy. Regions amplified from RNA transcripts were the TCR beta CDR3 regions. The HTBI primer set drove a first-round RT-PCR of the TCR CDR3. Each CDR3 protein is one row after TCRdb ran MiXCR on the multiplex PCR reads. Among 490,000 or so distinct CDR3 sequences listed, about 16% were seen once. Material for sequencing was blood. The receptors originated from a woman in her thirties with Graves' ophthalmopathy.

Ten or more counts support this clonotype. J is TRBJ2-5 and V is TRBV27, with a possible D match to TRBD2 (6 bases). V was pared by 3 bases and J by 5 bases, with 16 bases between. The germline V gene has CDR1 MNHEY and CDR2 SMNVEV (reference sequence). This CDR3 comprises 15 residues. CDR3 sequence: CASSFGTGVGETQYF. CDR3 nucleotides: TGTGCCAGCAGTTTTGGAACGGGAGTGGGGGAGACCCAGTACTTC.

This clonotype has a count of ten or more. The chain uses TRBV28 and TRBJ2-7; the match to TRBD2 covers 9 bases. The J segment lost 0 bases and the V segment lost 4 bases, leaving 7 bases of the junction unmatched. Germline V CDR1 and CDR2: MDHEN, SYDVKM. The CDR3 has 16 amino acids. CDR3 loop: CASSSRGLAISYEQYF. The CDR3 DNA is TGTGCCAGCAGTTCCCGGGGACTAGCTATCTCCTACGAGCAGTACTTC.

This clonotype turned up a few times. This rearrangement joins TRBV5-4 to TRBJ1-2; 10 nucleotides agree with TRBD1. V lost 2 bases to trimming and J lost 3 bases; unmatched junction nucleotides: 1. Germline V lookup: CDR1 SGHNT, CDR2 YYREEE (reference sequence). This CDR3 has 14 amino acids. CDR3 in DNA: TGTGCCAGCAGCTTCGGACAGGGGGACTATGGCTACACCTTC. As protein: CASSFGQGDYGYTF.

This clonotype was counted many times. The rearrangement links TRBV28 to TRBJ2-7; possibly TRBD1 for D (7 bases). The CDR3 totals 13 residues. The germline CDR1 and CDR2 sequences are MDHEN and SYDVKM. V gave up 6 bases and J gave up 8 bases, with 17 bases separating them. CDR3 DNA: TGTGCCAGCAGGGCGGCAGGGGGGATGAAGCAGTACTTC. This codes for CASRAAGGMKQYF. Complete variable domain (other parts from reference TRBV28 and TRBJ2-7): DVKVTQSSRYLVKRTGEKVFLECVQDMDHENMFWYRQDPGLGLRLIYFSYDVKMKEKGDIPEGYSVSREKKERFSLILESASTNQTSMYLCASRAAGGMKQYFGPGTRLTVT.

This clonotype was observed at least ten times. The V and J genes are TRBV28 and TRBJ1-2, with D tentatively TRBD1 (6 bases). The CDR3 sequence is 14 residues long. Trimming left V 3 bases short and J 4 bases short, with 12 bases between. Looked up from germline, CDR1 is MDHEN and CDR2 is SYDVKM. CDR3 sequence: CASSFSTGFYGYTF. Here the CDR3 DNA reads TGTGCCAGCAGTTTTTCGACAGGCTTCTATGGCTACACCTTC.

In its sample, this clonotype was seen many times. The chain carries TRBV29-1 and TRBJ1-2; perhaps TRBD1 as D (5 bases). The CDR3 consists of 12 residues. Trimming stripped 0 bases from V and 4 bases from J, with 6 bases between. Germline CDR1 SQVTM, CDR2 ANQGSEA. The CDR3 protein is CSVEDTGYGYTF. CDR3 in DNA: TGCAGCGTTGAAGACACAGGCTATGGCTACACCTTC.

This clonotype was seen only a few times. The rearrangement joins TRBV20-1 to TRBJ2-2; 10 positions match TRBD2. The germline V gene encodes CDR1 DFQATT and CDR2 SNEGSKA (reference sequence). V lost 5 bases and J lost 0; bases outside the gene matches: 6. The CDR3 is 16 residues long. The CDR3 DNA reads TGCAGTGCTCTCGATAGCGGGAGGCCGAACACCGGGGAGCTGTTTTTT. This gives the protein CSALDSGRPNTGELFF.

There are many counts of this clonotype. The chain uses TRBV7-9 and TRBJ1-1; 7 bases agree with TRBD1. J was trimmed by 4 bases and V by 1 base; bases with no gene match: 3. This CDR3 has 14 amino acids. The germline V gene encodes CDR1 SEHNR and CDR2 FQNEAQ (reference sequence). DNA for the CDR3: TGTGCCAGCAGCTTAGGCGCAGGGGGCACTGAAGCTTTCTTT. It translates to CASSLGAGGTEAFF.

The chain is built from TRBV6-5 and TRBJ1-1; D not resolved. This CDR3 has 15 residues. The ends were cut back, 0 bases at V and 1 base at J, with 9 bases in the middle. The germline V gene encodes CDR1 MNHEY and CDR2 SVGAGI. DNA for the CDR3: TGTGCCAGCAGTTACTCGATAAGAGGGAACACTGAAGCTTTCTTT. Translating it yields CASSYSIRGNTEAFF.

The chain links TRBV7-8 to TRBJ2-1; a possible D gene is TRBD1 (6 bases). Germline V gene lookup returns CDR1 SGHVS and CDR2 FQNEAQ. V was clipped by 3 bases and J by 8 bases, with 14 bases between them. CDR3 length: 14 residues. The DNA for the CDR3 is TGTGCCAGCAGCTTCAGGGGAAGAGCGGATGAGCAGTTCTTC. Translating gives CASSFRGRADEQFF. Together with reference TRBV7-8 and TRBJ2-1, the CDR3 gives the full variable domain: GAGVSQSPRYKVAKRGQDVALRCDPISGHVSLFWYQQALGQGPEFLTYFQNEAQLDKSGLPSDRFFAERPEGSVSTLKIQRTQQEDSAVYLCASSFRGRADEQFFGPGTRLTVL.